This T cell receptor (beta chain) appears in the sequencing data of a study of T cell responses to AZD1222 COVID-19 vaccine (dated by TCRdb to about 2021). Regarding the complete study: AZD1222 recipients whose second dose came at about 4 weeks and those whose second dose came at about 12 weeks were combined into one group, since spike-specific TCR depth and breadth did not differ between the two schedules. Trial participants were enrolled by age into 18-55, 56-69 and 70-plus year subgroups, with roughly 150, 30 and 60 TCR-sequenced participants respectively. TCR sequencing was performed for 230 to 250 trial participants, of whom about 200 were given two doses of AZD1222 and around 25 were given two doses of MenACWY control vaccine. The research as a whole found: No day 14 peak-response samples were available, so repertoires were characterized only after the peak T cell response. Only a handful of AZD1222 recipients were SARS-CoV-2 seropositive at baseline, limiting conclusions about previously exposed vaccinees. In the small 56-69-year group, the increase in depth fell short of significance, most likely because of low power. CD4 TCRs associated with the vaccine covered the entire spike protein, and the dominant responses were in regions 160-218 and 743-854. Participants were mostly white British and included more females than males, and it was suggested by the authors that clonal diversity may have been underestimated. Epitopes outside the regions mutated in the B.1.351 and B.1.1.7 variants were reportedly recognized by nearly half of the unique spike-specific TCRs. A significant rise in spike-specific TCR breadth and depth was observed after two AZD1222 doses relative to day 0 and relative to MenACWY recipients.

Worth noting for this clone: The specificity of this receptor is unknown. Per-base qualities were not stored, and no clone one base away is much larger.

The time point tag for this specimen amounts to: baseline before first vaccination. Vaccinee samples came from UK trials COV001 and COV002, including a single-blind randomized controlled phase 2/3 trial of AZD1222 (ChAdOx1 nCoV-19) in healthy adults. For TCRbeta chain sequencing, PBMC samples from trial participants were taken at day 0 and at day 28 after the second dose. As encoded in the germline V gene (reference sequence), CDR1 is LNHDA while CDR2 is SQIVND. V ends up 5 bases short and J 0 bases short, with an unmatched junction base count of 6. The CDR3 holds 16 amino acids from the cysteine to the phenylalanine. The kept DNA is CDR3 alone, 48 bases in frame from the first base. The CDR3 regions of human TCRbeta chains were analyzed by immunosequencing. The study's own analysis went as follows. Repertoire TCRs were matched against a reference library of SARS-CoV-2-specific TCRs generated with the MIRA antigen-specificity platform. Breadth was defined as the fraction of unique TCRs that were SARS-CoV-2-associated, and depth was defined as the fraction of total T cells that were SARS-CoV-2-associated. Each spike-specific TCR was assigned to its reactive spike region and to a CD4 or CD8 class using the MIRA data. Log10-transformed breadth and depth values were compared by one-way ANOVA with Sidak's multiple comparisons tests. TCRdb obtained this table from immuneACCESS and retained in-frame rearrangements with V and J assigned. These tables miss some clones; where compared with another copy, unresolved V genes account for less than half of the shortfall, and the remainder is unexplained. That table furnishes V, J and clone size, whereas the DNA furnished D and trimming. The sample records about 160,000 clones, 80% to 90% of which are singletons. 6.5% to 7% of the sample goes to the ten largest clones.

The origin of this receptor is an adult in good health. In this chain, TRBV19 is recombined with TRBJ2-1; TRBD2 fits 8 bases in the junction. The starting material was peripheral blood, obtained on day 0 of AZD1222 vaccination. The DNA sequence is TGTGCCAGTAGTGGACTAGCTGTTTTCTCCTACAATGAGCAGTTCTTC. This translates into CASSGLAVFSYNEQFF.